Following are 18 T cell receptor beta chains from one sample sequenced in a study of T cells after yellow fever vaccination (dated by TCRdb to the late 2010s). Sample treatment or condition, as interpreted from the label and publication: live attenuated yellow fever vaccine strain. The library came from 5' RACE. Sequencing relied on an Illumina HiSeq 2500. TCRdb's own reprocessing of the public reads used fastp at Q25 and MiXCR and kept productive beta chains. Rows are combined by CDR3 protein, so each entry shows the most common genes and DNA. This sample holds about 320,000 distinct CDR3 sequences; about 6.6% were observed only once. Clones ranked in the top ten supply roughly a sixth of the sample. Specimen: PBMCs, collected around 45 days after the first yellow fever vaccination. These receptor sequences come from a young man who received the YFV17D yellow fever vaccine.

The rearrangement joins TRBV2 to TRBJ1-2; TRBD1 might be the D (5 bases). The germline V gene encodes CDR1 SNHLY and CDR2 FYNNEI. CDR3 length: 12 residues. The V gene lost 0 bases and the J gene lost 8 bases, with 7 bases spanning the gap. CDR3 loop: CASSEAGPGYTF. The CDR3 DNA follows: TGTGCCAGCAGTGAAGCGGGGCCGGGCTACACCTTC.

This clonotype was seen more than once but under ten times. The chain links TRBV20-1 to TRBJ1-1; D might be TRBD1 (6 bases). Germline lookup yields CDR1 DFQATT and CDR2 SNEGSKA (reference sequence). This CDR3 spans 14 amino acids. The V end was cut by 0 bases, the J end by 6 bases, with 14 bases between. The CDR3 sequence is CSARDRGGLAEAFF. DNA of the CDR3: TGCAGTGCTAGAGATCGAGGGGGGCTCGCTGAAGCTTTCTTT.

This clonotype was counted at least ten times. V is TRBV7-2 and J is TRBJ2-4, with D possibly matching TRBD1 (6 bases). With 4 bases removed from V and 3 bases from J, the gap between germline ends came to 13 bases. The germline V gene encodes CDR1 SGHTA and CDR2 FQGNSA. The length of the CDR3 is 15 residues. CDR3 nucleotide sequence: TGTGCCAGCAGCTCGCCAGGGGTAGTCAAAAACATTCAGTACTTC. Residues: CASSSPGVVKNIQYF.

CDR3 in amino acids: CASSLRQGRAYEQYV. In nucleotides, the CDR3 is TGTGCCAGCAGCTTACGACAGGGTAGGGCCTACGAGCAGTACGTC. J is TRBJ2-7 and V is TRBV7-2; TRBD1 matches at 7 bases. The CDR3 sequence is 15 residues long. V was pared by 2 bases and J by 2 bases, with 6 bases of the junction left unmatched. CDR1 is SGHTA and CDR2 is FQGNSA in the germline V gene.

This clonotype was picked up many times. The chain joins TRBV7-9 to TRBJ2-2, with 7 bases identical to TRBD2. V dropped 4 bases and J dropped 3; count of bases not matched to a gene: 8. CDR3 length: 16 residues. CDR1 and CDR2 from the germline V gene are SEHNR and FQNEAQ (reference sequence). CDR3 bases: TGTGCCAGCAGCTCAAGACTAGCCTGGGACACCGGGGAGCTGTTTTTT. It yields the protein CASSSRLAWDTGELFF.

The genes are TRBV6-5 and TRBJ1-1; no definite D call. The V gene's germline CDR1 is MNHEY and CDR2 SVGAGI. CDR3 length: 9 residues. V dropped 6 bases and J dropped 5 bases, with 1 base sitting between them. In DNA form, the CDR3 reads TGTGCCAGCAGGACTGAAGCTTTCTTT. Its translation: CASRTEAFF.

A few counts support this clonotype. The rearrangement joins TRBV7-2 to TRBJ2-1; 7 bases are a match to TRBD1. Germline CDR1 and CDR2: SGHTA and FQGNSA. The V segment lost 5 bases and the J segment 9 bases; nucleotides outside the gene matches: 10. The length of the CDR3 is 14 residues. The CDR3 is CASSLGYRGGEQFF. The CDR3 nucleotides are TGTGCCAGCAGCCTAGGGTACAGGGGCGGTGAGCAGTTCTTC.

This clonotype has ten or more counts. J is TRBJ2-1 and V is TRBV20-1; D assignment may be TRBD1 or TRBD2 (5 bases each). Trimming removed 5 bases at V and 4 bases at J, with 15 bases between. The CDR3 extends over 14 amino acids. Germline CDR1 reads DFQATT; CDR2 reads SNEGSKA (reference sequence). CDR3 nucleotide sequence: TGCAGTGCTGACTCCGGGACCACATACAATGAGCAGTTCTTC. Protein product: CSADSGTTYNEQFF.

This chain joins TRBV3-1 and TRBJ2-3, with 13 positions matching TRBD2. Germline CDR1 reads LGHDT; CDR2 reads YNNKEL (reference sequence). This CDR3 comprises 17 residues. V was clipped by 4 bases and J by 2 bases; unmatched bases: 6. DNA for the CDR3: TGTGCCAGCAGCCGACCACTAGCGGGGGGGTCCACAGATACGCAGTATTTT. This sequence encodes CASSRPLAGGSTDTQYF.

The table lists this clonotype with a few counts. V and J are TRBV7-9 and TRBJ2-7; 11 nucleotides agree with TRBD1. Germline V lookup: CDR1 SEHNR, CDR2 FQNEAQ (reference sequence). The CDR3 consists of 16 residues. Trimming removed 0 bases from V and 6 bases from J; junction bases left unmatched: 7. For the CDR3, the DNA is TGTGCCAGCAGCTTAGCGTTAGGACAGGGGGCGCGCGAGCAGTACTTC. It is translated as CASSLALGQGAREQYF.

In the case of this clonotype: Germline is not matched at one junction end, which may reflect a read error. The CDR3 coding sequence is TGTGCCTGCAGCGGCCGGACAGGGGGCGCCCCGAACACCGGGGAGCTGTTTTTT. Translation: CACSGRTGGAPNTGELFF. The chain has TRBV9 and TRBJ2-2; 11 bases line up with TRBD1. CDR3 size: 18 residues. The germline V gene has CDR1 SGDLS and CDR2 YYNGEE.

This clonotype was counted a few times. The chain has TRBV5-1 and TRBJ1-1; D unclear. V lost 0 bases to trimming and J lost 1 base, with 7 bases between them. Germline values: CDR1 SGHRS, CDR2 YFSETQ. There are 14 residues in the CDR3. CDR3 region: CASSLAIPNTEAFF. The CDR3 nucleotides read TGCGCCAGCAGCTTGGCCATTCCGAACACTGAAGCTTTCTTT.

This clonotype was detected a few times. This chain joins TRBV7-9 and TRBJ1-4; no firm D call. Trimming took 5 bases from V and 7 from J, leaving 14 bases between them. The CDR3 covers 14 residues. Germline V gene data show CDR1 as SEHNR and CDR2 as FQNEAQ (reference sequence). CDR3 residues: CASSPSRSSEKLFF. For the CDR3, the DNA is TGTGCCAGCAGCCCTTCCCGGTCGAGTGAAAAACTGTTTTTT.

The chain combines TRBV4-2 with TRBJ2-3, with a tentative D call TRBD2 (6 bases). Germline values: CDR1 LGHNA, CDR2 YNFKEQ. Trimming took 0 bases from V and 3 from J, leaving 10 bases between them. The CDR3 sequence is 15 residues long. The CDR3 region is CASSQDRRETDTQYF. The CDR3 nucleotides read TGTGCCAGCAGCCAAGATAGGAGGGAGACAGATACGCAGTATTTT.

This clonotype was picked up a small number of times. The V gene is TRBV14, the J gene TRBJ2-5, with D unresolved. The CDR3 totals 15 residues. The V gene's germline CDR1 is SGHDN and CDR2 FVKESK. V lost 4 bases and J lost 5, with 17 bases in between. Here the CDR3 reads CASSLPGLGLETQYF. In DNA form, the CDR3 reads TGTGCCAGCAGCCTCCCCGGCCTTGGATTGGAGACCCAGTACTTC.

The chain uses TRBV13 and TRBJ2-7; 8 bases line up with TRBD1. The CDR3 extends over 16 amino acids. Germline V gives CDR1 PRHDT, CDR2 FYEKMQ (reference sequence). V was clipped by 5 bases and J by 1 base; unmatched bases: 10. CDR3 region: CASSNDPDRDSYEQYF. CDR3 coding DNA: TGTGCCAGCAGCAATGATCCGGACAGGGATTCCTACGAGCAGTACTTC.

V usage is TRBV5-1 and J usage is TRBJ1-3, with a tentative D call TRBD1 (6 bases). Trimming cost V 3 bases and J 4 bases, with 8 bases left between them. The CDR3 consists of 13 residues. Germline CDR1 and CDR2: SGHRS and YFSETQ. In DNA form, the CDR3 reads TGCGCCAGCAGCTCTGACAGGGGAAACACCATATATTTT. This codes for CASSSDRGNTIYF.

This clonotype was picked up many times. The V gene is TRBV6-1, the J gene TRBJ2-2; no clear D gene. Trimming stripped 5 bases from V and 8 bases from J, with 9 bases between. CDR3 length: 12 amino acids. Germline assignment: CDR1 MNHNS and CDR2 SASEGT. The CDR3 spells CASSTSAGELFF. The CDR3 DNA is TGTGCCAGCAGTACCAGTGCAGGGGAGCTGTTTTTT.